A single sample gave rise to the 4 T cell receptor beta chains below, sequenced in a study of blood T cell repertoires in COVID-19. This table comes from immunoSEQ multiplex PCR, and its TCRdb copy is limited to in-frame clones, with some not included. The top ten clones hold roughly 2.1% of a sample with around 140,000 clones, more than 75% of them seen once. Input material: peripheral blood. The receptor source for this set is a man between 70 and 80 years old with active COVID-19.

The genes are TRBV6-1 and TRBJ1-2; TRBD1 is a possible D gene (6 bases). There are 12 residues in the CDR3. The V gene's germline CDR1 is MNHNS and CDR2 SASEGT. Trimming pared 3 bases from V and 6 bases from J, leaving 8 bases between. This CDR3 is CASSETGNGYTF. In DNA, the CDR3 is TGTGCCAGCAGTGAGACAGGAAATGGCTACACCTTC.

The rearrangement links TRBV18 to TRBJ2-6; D uncertain. Trimming removed 0 bases at V and 2 bases at J, with 5 bases between. In germline, CDR1 is KGHSH, CDR2 LQKENI. The CDR3 covers 15 residues. The CDR3 protein is CASSPPIPGANVLTF. The CDR3 nucleotides are TGTGCCAGCTCACCACCTATCCCTGGGGCCAACGTCCTGACTTTC.

The V and J genes are TRBV18 and TRBJ1-5, with 8 bases fitting TRBD1. Germline V gene lookup returns CDR1 KGHSH and CDR2 LQKENI. This CDR3 is 15 amino acids long. V lost 6 bases, J lost 4 bases, and 8 bases stayed unmatched. The CDR3 nucleotides read TGTGCCAGCTCGGGCGTCCAGGGGGCGAATCAGCCCCAGCATTTT. Translated: CASSGVQGANQPQHF.

The genes are TRBV24-1 and TRBJ2-7; D may be TRBD2 (11 bases). Trimming left V 0 bases short and J 5 bases short, with 28 bases between. This CDR3 contains 20 residues. Per germline, CDR1 KGHDR and CDR2 SFDVKD. CDR3 nucleotides: TGTGCCACCAGTGATTTGTTGGACAGGGGGACTAGCGGCAGGGGTGACGAGCAGTACTTC. It is translated as CATSDLLDRGTSGRGDEQYF.